These 26 T cell receptor beta chains share one sample of origin, sequenced in a study of a mutant IDH1 vaccine in newly diagnosed glioma. Here immunoSEQ multiplex PCR was the method, and the copy in TCRdb shows in-frame clones only, minus some. The repertoire includes around 53,000 clones, about 88% of them detected once, and 3.5% to 4.5% sits in the top ten. The sample's time point: week 47, end of study. Topical imiquimod was applied with each vaccine dose, which held 300 ug of mutant IDH1 20-mer peptide. No antigen has been assigned to these receptors. The sequencing here drew on PBMCs, taken from a glioma patient whose treatment included an IDH1 peptide vaccine. All receptors derive from a woman in her thirties with glioma. Some clones in this sample may be carry-over from other donors' samples.

This chain links TRBV6-6 with TRBJ1-1; 9 nucleotides line up with TRBD1. This CDR3 is 15 amino acids long. The V gene end was trimmed by 0 bases and the J gene end by 5 bases; junction bases not matched to a gene: 4. CDR1 is MNHNY and CDR2 is SVGAGI in the germline V gene (reference sequence). As DNA, the CDR3 is TGTGCCAGCAGTTACTCGACAGGGGGTTGGACTGAAGCTTTCTTT. It specifies CASSYSTGGWTEAFF.

The chain recombines TRBV11-3 with TRBJ2-7; no definite D call. Per germline, CDR1 SGHNT and CDR2 YENEEA. The CDR3 is made up of 16 amino acids. The V and J ends lost 1 base and 5 bases respectively, with 18 bases between them. CDR3 residues: CASSLVGTLDGNEQYF. CDR3 in DNA: TGTGCCAGCAGCTTAGTGGGCACGCTTGATGGGAACGAGCAGTACTTC.

The chain employs TRBV7-8 and TRBJ2-7, with 15 bases that match TRBD2. The germline V gene has CDR1 SGHVS and CDR2 FQNEAQ. Trimming removed 1 base from V and 6 bases from J; junction bases left unmatched: 4. CDR3 length equals 16 residues. CDR3 DNA sequence: TGTGCCAGCAGCTTAGACGGGACTAGCGGGAGGTTCGAGCAGTACTTC. Translated, it gives CASSLDGTSGRFEQYF.

This clone was recorded a few times. The rearrangement links TRBV25-1 to TRBJ1-1; the D is unclear. V lost 1 base to trimming and J lost 9 bases, with 12 bases between them. The CDR3 is made up of 13 amino acids. Looked up from germline, CDR1 is MGHDK and CDR2 is SYGVNS. The CDR3 is CASSESSDLKAFF. For the CDR3, the DNA is TGTGCCAGCAGTGAATCCTCGGACCTCAAAGCTTTCTTT.

This clone was seen just once. The chain carries TRBV7-9 and TRBJ1-1; no clear D gene. Trimming removed 5 bases from V and 8 bases from J, with 15 bases in between. The CDR3 totals 13 residues. From germline, CDR1 is SEHNR and CDR2 FQNEAQ (reference sequence). The CDR3 DNA reads as TGTGCCAGCAGCGTCGGGCCGCGAGGGGAAGCTTTCTTT. This translates into CASSVGPRGEAFF.

The rearrangement joins TRBV7-9 to TRBJ1-2; 8 bases align to TRBD1. Trimming cost V 4 bases and J 3 bases; bases outside gene matches: 13. The length of the CDR3 is 17 residues. Germline CDR1 SEHNR, CDR2 FQNEAQ (reference sequence). The CDR3 DNA reads as TGTGCCAGCAGCTCCTATCTCATAGGACAGGGCGACTATGGCTACACCTTC. Encoded protein: CASSSYLIGQGDYGYTF.

This clone has only one observation. This sequence joins TRBV5-4 and TRBJ1-3; 8 bases are a match to TRBD1. V was clipped by 4 bases and J by 0 bases; unmatched bases: 15. This CDR3 has 19 residues. Germline values: CDR1 SGHNT, CDR2 YYREEE (reference sequence). The CDR3 sequence is CASSRGPRQGPSSGNTIYF. The CDR3 region has the DNA TGTGCCAGCAGCCGTGGCCCTCGACAGGGGCCGAGCTCTGGAAACACCATATATTTT.

This clone was observed once. The rearrangement uses TRBV30 and TRBJ2-5; 8 nucleotides align to TRBD1. The ends lost 1 base at V and 6 bases at J; junction bases unmatched: 10. Germline V gene sequence: CDR1 GTSNPN, CDR2 SVGIG (reference sequence). The length of the CDR3 is 15 residues. CDR3 nucleotides: TGTGCCTGGAGTGAACAGCAGGGGGCGGGGAAGACCCAGTACTTC. It translates to CAWSEQQGAGKTQYF.

This clone was seen only a few times. The chain combines TRBV5-6 with TRBJ2-7; 10 bases map to TRBD2. CDR1 is SGHDT, CDR2 YYEEEE, per germline. The CDR3 is made up of 14 amino acids. J was trimmed by 2 bases and V by 4 bases; bases with no gene match: 3. CDR3 in amino acids: CASSTGTSAYEQYF. The CDR3 nucleotides read TGTGCCAGCAGCACCGGGACTAGCGCCTACGAGCAGTACTTC.

V usage is TRBV5-1 and J usage is TRBJ1-1, with D unresolved. This CDR3 comprises 14 residues. Germline CDR1 and CDR2: SGHRS and YFSETQ. Trimming removed 4 bases from V and 2 bases from J, with 12 bases in between. The CDR3 region has the DNA TGCGCCAGCAGCCTCCCCAGGAGTAACACTGAAGCTTTCTTT. Protein: CASSLPRSNTEAFF.

The chain recombines TRBV5-1 with TRBJ1-3, with no clear D. Looked up from germline, CDR1 is SGHRS and CDR2 is YFSETQ. V was pared by 4 bases and J by 2 bases, with 13 bases between. The CDR3 sequence is 15 residues long. CDR3 bases: TGCGCCAGCAGCCCCGGGGAGAGGGCTGGAAACACCATATATTTT. It is translated as CASSPGERAGNTIYF. Looking up the rest from reference TRBV5-1 and TRBJ1-3 gives the full variable domain: KAGVTQTPRYLIKTRGQQVTLSCSPISGHRSVSWYQQTPGQGLQFLFEYFSETQRNKGNFPGRFSGRQFSNSRSEMNVSTLELGDSALYLCASSPGERAGNTIYFGEGSWLTVV.

The rearrangement uses TRBV19 and TRBJ1-1; TRBD1 matches 9 bases. Unmatched junction bases numbered 4, after V lost 5 bases and J lost 3 bases. The CDR3 contains 14 residues. Germline V CDR1 and CDR2: LNHDA, SQIVND (reference sequence). CDR3 residues: CASSPQGADTEAFF. The CDR3 DNA reads as TGTGCCAGTAGTCCACAGGGGGCAGACACTGAAGCTTTCTTT.

This rearrangement joins TRBV7-9 to TRBJ1-2, with D hard to call. This CDR3 spans 14 amino acids. CDR1 is SEHNR and CDR2 is FQNEAQ in the germline V gene (reference sequence). V lost 0 bases, J lost 6 bases, and 11 bases lay in between. In DNA, the CDR3 is TGTGCCAGCAGCTTAGCGGCCGGGTTTCATGGCTACACCTTC. Amino acids: CASSLAAGFHGYTF. The full variable domain, completed using reference TRBV7-9 and TRBJ1-2, is DTGVSQNPRHKITKRGQNVTFRCDPISEHNRLYWYRQTLGQGPEFLTYFQNEAQLEKSRLLSDRFSAERPKGSFSTLEIQRTEQGDSAMYLCASSLAAGFHGYTFGSGTRLTVV.

In this sample, this clone turned up once. CDR3 bases: TGCGCCAGCAGCCGGGACAGGGGACTCTACGAGCAGTACTTC. Protein product: CASSRDRGLYEQYF. This sequence joins TRBV10-1 and TRBJ2-7; 10 bases align to TRBD1. Unmatched junction bases numbered 5, after V lost 6 bases and J lost 3 bases. This CDR3 comprises 14 residues. Germline CDR1 reads WNHNN; CDR2 reads SYGVQD (reference sequence).

The chain has TRBV2 and TRBJ2-5; the D gene is possibly TRBD1 (5 bases). CDR3 size: 13 residues. Germline assignment: CDR1 SNHLY and CDR2 FYNNEI. With 6 bases removed from V and 1 base from J, the gap between germline ends came to 9 bases. In DNA form, the CDR3 reads TGTGCCAGCAGCGCAGGGCGCCAAGAGACCCAGTACTTC. Protein: CASSAGRQETQYF.

The rearrangement links TRBV7-8 to TRBJ2-5; a weak D match, TRBD2 (6 bases). The length of the CDR3 is 14 residues. Per germline, CDR1 SGHVS and CDR2 FQNEAQ. Trimming took 1 base from V and 5 from J, leaving 11 bases between them. Written as DNA, the CDR3 is TGTGCCAGCAGCTTAGGGAGGGGTGGGGAGACCCAGTACTTC. It codes for CASSLGRGGETQYF.

Only a few counts were recorded for this clone. The chain combines TRBV18 with TRBJ1-1; D uncertain. V dropped 2 bases and J dropped 0 bases, with 4 bases sitting between them. The CDR3 runs to 13 residues. From germline, CDR1 is KGHSH and CDR2 LQKENI. CDR3 loop: CASSPDLNTEAFF. In DNA form, the CDR3 reads TGTGCCAGCTCACCAGACTTGAACACTGAAGCTTTCTTT.

The CDR3 nucleotides read TGTGCCAGCAGCTGGGGACAGGACGTCTACGAGCAGTACTTC. Protein product: CASSWGQDVYEQYF. V and J are TRBV7-9 and TRBJ2-7, with 8 bases fitting TRBD1. The ends lost 4 bases at V and 3 bases at J; junction bases unmatched: 5. CDR1 is SEHNR, CDR2 FQNEAQ, per germline (reference sequence). This CDR3 is 14 amino acids long.

The rearrangement uses TRBV7-9 and TRBJ1-5; D gene ambiguous. CDR3 size: 12 residues. Germline V gene sequence: CDR1 SEHNR, CDR2 FQNEAQ (reference sequence). Trimming pared 5 bases from V and 3 bases from J, leaving 5 bases between. In nucleotides, the CDR3 is TGTGCCAGCAGCCCAGCCAATCAGCCCCAGCATTTT. Translating it yields CASSPANQPQHF.

This sequence joins TRBV9 and TRBJ1-2; D remains unclear. The CDR3 runs 14 residues. Germline V gene sequence: CDR1 SGDLS, CDR2 YYNGEE. With 4 bases removed from V and 2 bases from J, the gap between germline ends came to 12 bases. The CDR3 bases are TGTGCCAGCAGCCGTGCCCGGGAGAACTATGGCTACACCTTC. Amino acid sequence: CASSRARENYGYTF.

The chain joins TRBV28 to TRBJ1-4; 10 nucleotides align to TRBD1. Germline-derived CDR1 and CDR2 are MDHEN and SYDVKM. This CDR3 is 14 amino acids long. V shed 4 bases, J shed 5 bases, and the junction held 1 base outside the gene matches. The CDR3 here is CASSSGQGNEKLFF. The CDR3 nucleotides read TGTGCCAGCAGTTCGGGACAGGGGAATGAAAAACTGTTTTTT.

As concerns this clone: Other DNA sequences in this sample translate to the same CDR3. The chain joins TRBV20-1 to TRBJ2-5; D is unclear. The CDR3 spans 10 residues. Germline CDR1 reads DFQATT; CDR2 reads SNEGSKA (reference sequence). Trimming removed 2 bases at V and 5 bases at J, with 3 bases between. The CDR3 DNA reads as TGCAGTGCTAGAATCGAGACCCAGTACTTC. It codes for CSARIETQYF.

V is TRBV5-6 and J is TRBJ1-2; D gene unclear. Trimming pared 7 bases from V and 5 bases from J, leaving 18 bases between. The CDR3 spans 14 residues. Looked up from germline, CDR1 is SGHDT and CDR2 is YYEEEE. CDR3 in amino acids: CASGRTELGYGYTF. The CDR3 nucleotides read TGTGCCAGCGGCCGGACTGAACTAGGATATGGCTACACCTTC.

This clone occurred once. The V gene is TRBV29-1, the J gene TRBJ2-1, with 9 bases that match TRBD2. V lost 2 bases, J lost 2 bases, and 4 bases stayed unmatched. The CDR3 loop spans 15 amino acids. From germline, CDR1 is SQVTM and CDR2 ANQGSEA. The CDR3 DNA sequence: TGCAGCGTTGAAAGGGCGGGAGGGGCCTACAATGAGCAGTTCTTC. The encoded protein is CSVERAGGAYNEQFF.

This chain links TRBV7-9 with TRBJ2-2, with no clear D. V was trimmed by 3 bases and J by 2 bases, leaving 10 bases between them. The CDR3 has 15 residues. Germline assignment: CDR1 SEHNR and CDR2 FQNEAQ (reference sequence). This CDR3 reads CASSLLRGNTGELFF. The CDR3 DNA is TGTGCCAGCAGCTTGCTACGAGGAAACACCGGGGAGCTGTTTTTT.

This clone turned up a few times. V is TRBV9 and J is TRBJ2-7; D may match TRBD1 or TRBD2 (5 bases each). The V and J ends lost 4 bases and 2 bases respectively, with 19 bases between them. CDR1 SGDLS and CDR2 YYNGEE come from the germline V gene. The CDR3 runs 16 residues. Written as DNA, the CDR3 is TGTGCCAGCAGCCATTCATCCCGGGACGCCCCCTACGAGCAGTACTTC. Translation: CASSHSSRDAPYEQYF.